These T cell receptor beta chains were read from a single sample in a study of cytomegalovirus exposure and HLA in healthy donors. Sequencing used immunoSEQ multiplex PCR; TCRdb keeps in-frame clones, though not all of them. Seen here are some 150,000 clones, less than 85% observed once, and the top ten hold more than 6.5%. The specimen was PBMCs. These TCRs come from a woman aged 45-59 years in good health and CMV-seropositive. The CDR3 runs from the conserved cysteine through the conserved F or W. Fields, in order: CDR3 length, D gene, J gene, clone size, V gene, CDR3 DNA, CDR3 protein. A D gene is named only where the DNA matches it firmly. Part of the rows lack a size; the others show once, few, many or a class for expanded clones.

13,TRBD1,TRBJ1-6,-,TRBV14,TGTGCCAGCGCGACAGGGGGTAATTCACCCCTCCACTTT,CASATGGNSPLHF
10,-,TRBJ1-1,-,TRBV7-2,TGTGCCAGCCGGGGGGTTGAAGCTTTCTTT,CASRGVEAFF
15,TRBD1,TRBJ1-6,-,TRBV15,TGTGCCACCAGCAGTTCCGGGACAGCTAATTCACCCCTCCACTTT,CATSSSGTANSPLHF
14,-,TRBJ1-2,-,TRBV5-5,TGTGCCAGCAGCCGAGGGGAGGGGCGTTATGGCTACACCTTC,CASSRGEGRYGYTF
14,-,TRBJ2-7,-,TRBV14,TGTGCCAGCAGCCAATGGGGCAGTGGCTACGAGCAGTACTTC,CASSQWGSGYEQYF
17,-,TRBJ1-2,-,TRBV27,TGTGCCAGCAGTCCTACGCCTGGTGCAGGGAGGGGTTATGGCTACACCTTC,CASSPTPGAGRGYGYTF
14,-,TRBJ1-1,-,TRBV6-5,TGTGCCAGCAGTTACGGGGCGTACAACACTGAAGCTTTCTTT,CASSYGAYNTEAFF
16,TRBD2,TRBJ2-2,few,TRBV12-5,TGTGCTAGTGGTTTGGAGCGGACTAGCGGTACCGGGGAGCTGTTTTTT,CASGLERTSGTGELFF
16,TRBD1,TRBJ2-7,once,TRBV14,TGTGCCAGCAGCCAAGTTGGGACAGGTCCCCTACGTGAGCAGTACTTC,CASSQVGTGPLREQYF
13,-,TRBJ1-2,-,TRBV7-2,TGTGCCAGCAGCTTAGAAGGGGGATATGGCTACACCTTC,CASSLEGGYGYTF
14,-,TRBJ2-7,-,TRBV6-1,TGTGCCAGCGGTGAAGCGGCAGGGTGGGGCGAGCAGTACTTC,CASGEAAGWGEQYF
14,TRBD1,TRBJ2-2,-,TRBV7-9,TGTGCCAGCACGCGACAGGGAAACACCGGGGAGCTGTTTTTT,CASTRQGNTGELFF
16,TRBD2,TRBJ2-3,once,TRBV9,TGTGCCAGCAGCGCCAGGACTAGCGGGGACACAGATACGCAGTATTTT,CASSARTSGDTDTQYF
13,-,TRBJ1-5,-,TRBV27,TGTGCCAGCAGGCTATATAGCAATCAGCCCCAGCATTTT,CASRLYSNQPQHF
15,TRBD1,TRBJ1-2,-,TRBV18,TGTGCCAGCTCACCAGAGACAGGGTCTGGCTATGGCTACACCTTC,CASSPETGSGYGYTF
16,-,TRBJ2-3,few,TRBV7-9,TGTGCCAGCAGCTTTATCCCCTTTGGGGGCCGGGATACGCAGTATTTT,CASSFIPFGGRDTQYF
17,TRBD2,TRBJ2-3,-,TRBV7-2,TGTGCCAGCAGCTTCCTTACTAGCGGGGGGCGCACAGATACGCAGTATTTT,CASSFLTSGGRTDTQYF
13,-,TRBJ1-6,-,TRBV13,TGTGCCAGCTGCTACAGGGCTAATTCACCCCTCCACTTT,CASCYRANSPLHF
14,-,TRBJ2-3,-,TRBV5-4,TGTGCCAGCAGCTTGCGCGATATCGGTAATACGCAGTATTTT,CASSLRDIGNTQYF
12,-,TRBJ1-1,few,TRBV5-6,TGTGCCAGCAGCTTCAGAGGCAGCGAAGCTTTCTTT,CASSFRGSEAFF
15,TRBD1,TRBJ2-7,-,TRBV7-2,TGTGCCAGCAGCTTAGAGGGGACAGGTCCCTACGAGCAGTACTTC,CASSLEGTGPYEQYF
14,TRBD1,TRBJ2-5,-,TRBV5-1,TGCGCCAGCAGAGTAGGACAGGCCGAAGAGACCCAGTACTTC,CASRVGQAEETQYF
13,-,TRBJ2-7,-,TRBV9,TGTGCCAGCAGCACTAGGGTTGGCGACGAGCAGTACTTC,CASSTRVGDEQYF
13,-,TRBJ2-3,few,TRBV30,TGTGCCTGGAGTGAGGCATATGGAGAAACGCAGTATTTT,CAWSEAYGETQYF
14,-,TRBJ2-7,-,TRBV7-9,TGTGCCAGCAGCCACCGGGAGTCCGACGAGGAGCAGTACTTC,CASSHRESDEEQYF
16,TRBD2,TRBJ2-7,-,TRBV18,TGTGCCAGCCACGGGCAGGGGAGCGGGGGATCCTACGAGCAGTACTTC,CASHGQGSGGSYEQYF
14,-,TRBJ1-2,-,TRBV5-1,TGCGCCAGCAGAGCCCTGGCGGAACAATATGGCTACACCTTC,CASRALAEQYGYTF
13,TRBD1,TRBJ1-2,-,TRBV2,TGTGCCAGCAGTCAGGGGGCGGACTATGGCTACACCTTC,CASSQGADYGYTF
16,TRBD2,TRBJ2-5,few,TRBV7-2,TGTGCCAGCAGCTTAAGTTCCGGCGGGGGTCAAGAGACCCAGTACTTC,CASSLSSGGGQETQYF
11,-,TRBJ1-2,-,TRBV30,TGTGCCTGGAGTCGGAGCTATGGCTACACCTTC,CAWSRSYGYTF